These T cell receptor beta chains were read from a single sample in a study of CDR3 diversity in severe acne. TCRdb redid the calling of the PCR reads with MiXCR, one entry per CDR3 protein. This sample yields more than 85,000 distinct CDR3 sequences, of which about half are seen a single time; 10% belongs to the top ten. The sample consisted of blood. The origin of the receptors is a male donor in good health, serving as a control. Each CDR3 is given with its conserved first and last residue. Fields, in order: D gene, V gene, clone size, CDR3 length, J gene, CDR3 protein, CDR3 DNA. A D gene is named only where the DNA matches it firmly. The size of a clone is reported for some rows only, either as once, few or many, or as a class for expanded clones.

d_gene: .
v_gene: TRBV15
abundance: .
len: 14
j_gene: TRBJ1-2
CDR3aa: CATSRVQGASSYTF
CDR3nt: TGTGCCACCAGCAGAGTGCAAGGGGCAAGCAGCTACACCTTC

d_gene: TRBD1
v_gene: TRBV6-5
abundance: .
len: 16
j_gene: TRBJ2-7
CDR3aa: CASSYLGQGARDEQYF
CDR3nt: TGTGCCAGCAGTTACTTAGGACAGGGGGCACGGGACGAGCAGTACTTC

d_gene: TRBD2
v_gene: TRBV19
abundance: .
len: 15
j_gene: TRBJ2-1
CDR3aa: CASRPGSGGGGEQFF
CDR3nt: TGTGCCAGCCGCCCTGGGAGCGGGGGGGGGGGGGAGCAGTTCTTC

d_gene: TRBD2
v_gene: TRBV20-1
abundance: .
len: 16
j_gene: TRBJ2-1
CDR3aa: CSAHGRLAGFGNEQFF
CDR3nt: TGCAGTGCCCATGGTCGACTAGCGGGATTTGGCAATGAGCAGTTCTTC

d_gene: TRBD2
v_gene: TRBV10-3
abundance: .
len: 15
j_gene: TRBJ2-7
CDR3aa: CAIGKGLAGENEQYF
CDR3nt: TGTGCCATCGGAAAGGGACTAGCGGGAGAAAACGAGCAGTACTTC

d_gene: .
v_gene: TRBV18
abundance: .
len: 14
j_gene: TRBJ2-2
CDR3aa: CASSPPSLLGELFF
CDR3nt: TGTGCCAGCTCACCACCTAGCCTGCTTGGGGAGCTGTTTTTT

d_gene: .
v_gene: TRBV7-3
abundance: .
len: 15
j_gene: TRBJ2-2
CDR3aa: CASSLLQSGTGELFF
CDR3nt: TGTGCCAGCAGCTTATTGCAGTCCGGAACCGGGGAGCTGTTTTTT

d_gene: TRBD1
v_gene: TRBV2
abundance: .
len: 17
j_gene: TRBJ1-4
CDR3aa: CASIVPGQGTTNEKLFF
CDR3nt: TGTGCCAGCATCGTCCCGGGACAGGGAACAACTAATGAAAAACTGTTTTTT

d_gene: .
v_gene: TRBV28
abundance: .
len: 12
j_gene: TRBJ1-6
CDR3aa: CASSSSHTTLHF
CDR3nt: TGTGCCAGCAGTTCTTCCCATACGACCCTCCACTTT

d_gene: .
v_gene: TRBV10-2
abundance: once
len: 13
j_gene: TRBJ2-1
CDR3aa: CASPLSLDNEQFF
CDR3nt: TGCGCCAGCCCACTCTCACTGGACAATGAGCAGTTCTTC

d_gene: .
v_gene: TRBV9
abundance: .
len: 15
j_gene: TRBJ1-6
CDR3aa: CASSLDGRDGGPLHF
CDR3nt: TGCGCCAGCAGCTTAGACGGCAGGGATGGTGGGCCCCTCCACTTT

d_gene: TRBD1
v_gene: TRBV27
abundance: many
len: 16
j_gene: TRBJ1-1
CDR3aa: CASSHPTGTGVTEAFF
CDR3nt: TGTGCCAGCAGCCATCCAACCGGGACAGGGGTCACTGAAGCTTTCTTT

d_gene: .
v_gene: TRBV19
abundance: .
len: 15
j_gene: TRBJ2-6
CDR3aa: CASSPPGTGANVLTF
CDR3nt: TGTGCCAGTAGTCCCCCAGGGACTGGGGCCAACGTCCTGACTTTC

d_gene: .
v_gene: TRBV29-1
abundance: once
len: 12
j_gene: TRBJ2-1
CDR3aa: CSVGGGTDEQFF
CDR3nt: TGCAGCGTAGGAGGGGGGACGGATGAGCAGTTCTTC

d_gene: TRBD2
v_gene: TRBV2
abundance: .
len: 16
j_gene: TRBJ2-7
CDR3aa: CASTEWPSGGSHEQYF
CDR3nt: TGTGCCAGCACGGAATGGCCTAGCGGGGGGTCCCACGAGCAGTACTTC

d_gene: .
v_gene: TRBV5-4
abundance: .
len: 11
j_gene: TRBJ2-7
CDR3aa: CASSGLSEQYF
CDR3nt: TGTGCCAGCAGCGGGCTTAGCGAGCAGTACTTC

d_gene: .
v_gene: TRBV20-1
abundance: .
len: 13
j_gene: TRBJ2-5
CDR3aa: CSARVGRLETQYF
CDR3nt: TGCAGTGCTAGAGTGGGTCGGTTAGAGACCCAGTACTTC

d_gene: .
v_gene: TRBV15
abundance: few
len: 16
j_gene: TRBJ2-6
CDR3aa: CATSRERGSGANVLTF
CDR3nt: TGTGCCACCAGCAGAGAACGGGGGTCCGGGGCCAACGTCCTGACTTTC

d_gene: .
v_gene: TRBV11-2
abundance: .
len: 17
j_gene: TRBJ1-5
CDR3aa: CASSLHSNQGGNQPQHF
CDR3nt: TGTGCCAGCAGTTTACATAGTAATCAGGGCGGCAATCAGCCCCAGCATTTT

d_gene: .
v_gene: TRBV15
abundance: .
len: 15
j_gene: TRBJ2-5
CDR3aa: CATSSTPWGEETQYF
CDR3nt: TGTGCCACCAGCAGCACCCCCTGGGGGGAGGAGACCCAGTACTTC

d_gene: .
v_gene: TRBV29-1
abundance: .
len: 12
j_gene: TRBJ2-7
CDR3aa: CSAAQRSYEQYF
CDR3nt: TGCAGCGCCGCACAGAGATCCTACGAGCAGTACTTC

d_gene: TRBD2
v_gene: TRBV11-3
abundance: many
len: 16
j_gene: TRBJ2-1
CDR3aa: CASSLGTSGVYNEQFF
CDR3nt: TGTGCCAGCAGCTTAGGTACTAGCGGGGTCTACAATGAGCAGTTCTTC